This T cell receptor (beta chain) was found in a study of blood T cell repertoires in COVID-19. Study at large: In each case, the material was cDNA or gDNA derived from T cells, B-cell-depleted T cells, or PBMCs.

The authors' processing: Counts of nucleated cells, estimated from reference gene primer amplification, were obtained. Sequencing was performed with immunoSEQ multiplex PCR; in TCRdb, only in-frame clones are kept and a portion is missing. V and J calls and clone size are copied from that table; D and trimming were computed from the DNA. Among a few hundred thousand clones listed, about 85% were seen once. This study enrolled people aged roughly 18 to 90 from 20 to 25 US geographic areas. Participants had their cohort set by participant-reported clinical history. This clone was seen just once. CDR3 length: 18 amino acids. Unmatched junction bases numbered 11, after V lost 3 bases and J lost 4 bases. From germline, CDR1 is SGDLS and CDR2 YYNGEE.

V usage is TRBV9 and J usage is TRBJ2-2, with TRBD2 matching over 11 bases. This sequence originates from a woman in her 30s who had recovered from COVID-19. The sample consisted of PBMCs or T cells enriched from blood (not recorded which). The CDR3 region is CASSALIAGGPGTGELFF. For the CDR3, the DNA is TGTGCCAGCAGCGCCTTAATAGCGGGGGGGCCCGGCACCGGGGAGCTGTTTTTT.